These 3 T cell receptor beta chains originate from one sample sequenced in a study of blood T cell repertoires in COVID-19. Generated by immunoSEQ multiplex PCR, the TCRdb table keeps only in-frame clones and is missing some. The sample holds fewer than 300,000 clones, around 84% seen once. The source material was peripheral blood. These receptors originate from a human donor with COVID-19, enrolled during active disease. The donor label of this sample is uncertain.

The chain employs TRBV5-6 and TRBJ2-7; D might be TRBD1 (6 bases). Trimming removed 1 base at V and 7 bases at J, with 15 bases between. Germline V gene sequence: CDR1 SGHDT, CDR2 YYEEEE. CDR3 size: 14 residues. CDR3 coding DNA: TGTGCCAGCAGCTTGTTTGCAGGGGCTGGAGAGCAGTACTTC. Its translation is CASSLFAGAGEQYF.

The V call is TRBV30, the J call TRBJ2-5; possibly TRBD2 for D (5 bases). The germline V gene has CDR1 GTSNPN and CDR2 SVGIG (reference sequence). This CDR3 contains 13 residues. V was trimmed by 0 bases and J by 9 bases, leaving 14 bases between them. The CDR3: CAWSVGSPAAQYF. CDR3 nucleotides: TGTGCCTGGAGTGTAGGGAGCCCCGCTGCCCAGTACTTC. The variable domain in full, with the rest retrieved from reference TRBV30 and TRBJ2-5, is SQTIHQWPATLVQPVGSPLSLECTVEGTSNPNLYWYRQAAGRGLQLLFYSVGIGQISSEVPQNLSASRPQDRQFILSSKKLLLSDSGFYLCAWSVGSPAAQYFGPGTRLLVL.

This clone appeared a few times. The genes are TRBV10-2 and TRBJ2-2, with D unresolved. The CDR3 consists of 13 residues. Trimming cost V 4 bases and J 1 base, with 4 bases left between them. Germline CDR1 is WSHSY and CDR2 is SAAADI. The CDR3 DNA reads TGCGCCAGCAGTGCGGGGAACACCGGGGAGCTGTTTTTT. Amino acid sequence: CASSAGNTGELFF.